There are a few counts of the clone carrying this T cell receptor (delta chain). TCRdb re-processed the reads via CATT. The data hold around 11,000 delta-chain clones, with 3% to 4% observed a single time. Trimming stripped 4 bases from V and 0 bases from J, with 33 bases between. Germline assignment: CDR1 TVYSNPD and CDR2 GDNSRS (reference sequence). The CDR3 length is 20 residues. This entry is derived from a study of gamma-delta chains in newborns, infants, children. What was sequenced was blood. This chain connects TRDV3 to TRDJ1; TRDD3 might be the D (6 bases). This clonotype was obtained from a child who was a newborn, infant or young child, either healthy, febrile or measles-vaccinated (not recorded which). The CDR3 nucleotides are TGTGCCTCCAGGTCCCCGTACTGGGAAAGGGCATCCACGTACACCGATAAACTCATCTTT. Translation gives CASRSPYWERASTYTDKLIF.